The T cell receptor beta chain under discussion was sequenced for a study of T-cell memory formation after mild COVID-19. The germline CDR1 and CDR2 sequences are SGHVS and FNYEAQ. The CDR3 spans 16 residues. With 2 bases clipped from V and 3 bases from J, the junction kept 6 bases outside the gene matches. TCRdb independently ran MiXCR on the 5' RACE reads; one entry per CDR3 protein. The profile shows 120,000 to 150,000 distinct CDR3 sequences, 6% of them singletons. This clonotype was seen many times. This receptor was obtained from an adult woman who had mild COVID-19 (a few samples of this study predate the infection). Cell type and time point are not known. The chain uses TRBV7-6 and TRBJ1-4; 7 bases map to TRBD1. Source material: PBMCs or a T cell subset sorted from them (not recorded which). The chain's CDR3 is CASSLFVDRANEKLFF. CDR3 nucleotides: TGTGCCAGCAGCTTATTCGTAGACAGGGCTAATGAAAAACTGTTTTTT.